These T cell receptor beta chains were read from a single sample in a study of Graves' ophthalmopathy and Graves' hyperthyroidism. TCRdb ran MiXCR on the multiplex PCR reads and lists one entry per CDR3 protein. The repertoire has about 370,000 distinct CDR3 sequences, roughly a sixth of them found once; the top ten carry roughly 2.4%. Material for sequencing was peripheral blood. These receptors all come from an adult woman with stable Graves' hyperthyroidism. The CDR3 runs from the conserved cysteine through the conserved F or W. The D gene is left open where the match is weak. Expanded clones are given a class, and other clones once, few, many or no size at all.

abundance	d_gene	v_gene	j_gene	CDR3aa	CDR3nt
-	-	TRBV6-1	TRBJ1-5	CASRADGDQPQHF	TGTGCCAGCAGAGCCGACGGTGATCAGCCCCAGCATTTT
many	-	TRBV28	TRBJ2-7	CASSFLGWTPQEGEQYF	TGTGCCAGCAGTTTTTTGGGATGGACTCCCCAGGAGGGCGAGCAGTACTTC
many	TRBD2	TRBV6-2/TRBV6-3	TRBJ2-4	CASSPLAEGPKNIQYF	TGTGCCAGCAGCCCCCTAGCGGAGGGGCCCAAAAACATTCAGTACTTC
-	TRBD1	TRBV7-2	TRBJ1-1	CASSHQGVDTEAFF	TGTGCCAGCAGCCATCAGGGGGTGGACACTGAAGCTTTCTTT
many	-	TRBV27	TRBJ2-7	CASSLSWSGEGYEQYF	TGTGCCAGCAGTTTATCGTGGTCGGGCGAGGGCTACGAGCAGTACTTC
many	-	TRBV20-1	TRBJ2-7	CSARDQSGTSTYEQYF	TGCAGTGCTAGAGATCAAAGCGGCACTTCGACCTACGAGCAGTACTTC
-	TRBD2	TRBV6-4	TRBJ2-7	CASGRLAGGSDSYEQYF	TGTGCCAGCGGTAGACTAGCGGGGGGCTCGGACTCCTACGAGCAGTACTTC
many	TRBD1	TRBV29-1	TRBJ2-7	CSALPRDSSYEQYF	TGCAGCGCCCTGCCCCGGGACAGTTCCTACGAGCAGTACTTC
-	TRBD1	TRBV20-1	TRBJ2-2	CSARDRDRGFTGELFF	TGCAGTGCTAGAGACCGGGACAGGGGTTTCACCGGGGAGCTGTTTTTT
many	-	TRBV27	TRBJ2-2	CASSPDGAGELFF	TGTGCCAGCAGTCCCGACGGTGCCGGGGAGCTGTTTTTT
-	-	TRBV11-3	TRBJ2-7	CASSLGWPGPYEQYF	TGTGCCAGCAGCTTAGGATGGCCAGGGCCTTACGAGCAGTACTTC
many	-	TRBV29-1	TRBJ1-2	CSVCRGLSPDYGYTF	TGCAGCGTTTGTAGGGGTCTGAGTCCAGACTATGGCTACACCTTC
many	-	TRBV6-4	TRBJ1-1	CASILAEAFF	TGTGCCAGCATACTTGCTGAAGCTTTCTTT
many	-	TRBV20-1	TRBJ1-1	CSAYVIGLEAFF	TGCAGTGCCTACGTTATTGGGTTGGAAGCTTTCTTT
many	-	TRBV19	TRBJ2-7	CATDSMLAPITYEQYF	TGTGCCACCGATTCAATGCTAGCGCCTATCACCTACGAGCAGTACTTC
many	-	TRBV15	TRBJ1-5	CATSRDRGNQPQHF	TGTGCCACCAGCAGAGATCGAGGCAATCAGCCCCAGCATTTT
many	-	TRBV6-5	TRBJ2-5	CASSNPRDKRKVETQYF	TGTGCCAGCAGTAACCCCCGGGACAAGCGGAAAGTTGAGACCCAGTACTTC
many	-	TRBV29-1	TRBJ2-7	CSVSAQESEWSYEQYF	TGCAGCGTTTCCGCTCAAGAGTCTGAATGGAGCTACGAGCAGTACTTC
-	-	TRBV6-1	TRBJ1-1	CASRPDSLNTEAFF	TGTGCCAGCAGGCCGGACAGTTTGAACACTGAAGCTTTCTTT
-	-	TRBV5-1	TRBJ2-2	CASSLPGGRTTGELFF	TGCGCCAGCAGCCTGCCTGGGGGGCGCACAACCGGGGAGCTGTTTTTT
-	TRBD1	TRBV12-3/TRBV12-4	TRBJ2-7	CASSWTGGEEQYF	TGTGCCAGCAGCTGGACAGGGGGCGAAGAGCAGTACTTC
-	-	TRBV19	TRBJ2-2	CASSISEWKGTGELFF	TGTGCCAGTAGTATAAGTGAGTGGAAGGGAACCGGGGAGCTGTTTTTT
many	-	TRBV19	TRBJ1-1	CASSRAWGNTEAFF	TGTGCCAGTAGTAGGGCCTGGGGGAACACTGAAGCTTTCTTT
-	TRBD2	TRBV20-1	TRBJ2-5	CSAREGSGGAETQYF	TGCAGTGCTAGAGAGGGTAGCGGGGGGGCGGAGACCCAGTACTTC
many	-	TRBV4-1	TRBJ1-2	CASSQDPLAPGYTF	TGCGCCAGCAGCCAAGATCCGCTAGCCCCTGGCTACACCTTC
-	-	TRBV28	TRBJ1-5	CASSLRGLMDSQPQHF	TGTGCCAGCAGTTTAAGGGGGTTGATGGATTCTCAGCCACAGCATTTT
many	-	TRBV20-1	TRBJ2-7	CSARGTANTYEQYF	TGCAGTGCTAGGGGGACCGCAAACACCTACGAGCAGTACTTC